This T cell receptor beta chain was identified during a study of tissue T cells after allogeneic stem cell transplantation. Points from the study as a whole: The study did not identify alloreactive or antigen-specific tissue TCRs, and some clones might be persisting host cells. Across patients, clones rarely overlapped, yet motif clusters were shared tissue-specifically. Anatomically similar tissues had similar TCR repertoires within each patient.

Note on this clone: The antigen is undetermined.

Generated by immunoSEQ multiplex PCR, the TCRdb table keeps only in-frame clones and is missing some. The sample shows approximately 12,000 clones, approximately 70% of them seen only once. Per germline, CDR1 MNHEY and CDR2 SVGEGT. The CDR3 loop spans 13 amino acids. Between the trimmed V and J ends, which lost 4 bases and 1 base, there was a span of 8 bases. The source of this sequence is a woman aged 18 to 49 with breast cancer. The chain uses TRBV6-2 or TRBV6-3 and TRBJ2-7; no definite D call. The sample in question was tissue from the right colon, obtained at autopsy. CDR3 residues: CASSFVGSYEQYF. CDR3 bases: TGTGCCAGCAGTTTTGTAGGGTCCTACGAGCAGTACTTC.